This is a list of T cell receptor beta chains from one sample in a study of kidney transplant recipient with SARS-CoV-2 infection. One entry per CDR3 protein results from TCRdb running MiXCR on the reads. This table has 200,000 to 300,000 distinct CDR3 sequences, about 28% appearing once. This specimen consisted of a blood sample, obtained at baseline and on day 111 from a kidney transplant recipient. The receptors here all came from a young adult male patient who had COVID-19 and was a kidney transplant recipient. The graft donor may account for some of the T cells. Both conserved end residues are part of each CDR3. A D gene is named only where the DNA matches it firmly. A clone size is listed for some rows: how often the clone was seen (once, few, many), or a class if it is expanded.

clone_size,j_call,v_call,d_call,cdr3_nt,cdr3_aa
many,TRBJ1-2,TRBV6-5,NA,TGTGCCAGCAGTTTAGTCCCAGGTGGGAGAAAGACCTATGGCTACACCTTC,CASSLVPGGRKTYGYTF
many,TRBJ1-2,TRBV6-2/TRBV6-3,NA,TGTGCCAGCAGTCTGGAAAGCTGCATCGGAAAGACCTATGGCTACACCTTC,CASSLESCIGKTYGYTF
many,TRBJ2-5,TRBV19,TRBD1,TGTGCCAGTAGTTCCTCTACAGGGGGAGGAGAGACCCAGTACTTC,CASSSSTGGGETQYF
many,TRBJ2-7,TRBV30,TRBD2,TGTGCCTGGAGCCAGACTAGCGGGGGGGAGCAGTACTTC,CAWSQTSGGEQYF
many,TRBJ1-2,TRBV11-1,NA,TGTGCCAGCAGCTGCGAATTTAAGGCTGGAAAGACCTATGGCTACACCTTC,CASSCEFKAGKTYGYTF
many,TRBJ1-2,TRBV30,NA,TGTGCCTGGCCGATAGCGCGTTATAGAAAGACCTATGGCTACACCTTC,CAWPIARYRKTYGYTF
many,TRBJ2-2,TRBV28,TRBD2,TGTGCCAGCAGTTTAATAGCGGGAGGTCGTACCGGGGAGCTGTTTTTT,CASSLIAGGRTGELFF
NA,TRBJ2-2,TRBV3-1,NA,TGTGCCAGCAGCAGGGTGCTTCACATTTCAGGCTTGACCGGGGAGCTGTTTTTT,CASSRVLHISGLTGELFF
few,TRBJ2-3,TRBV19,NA,TGTGCCAGTACGCAGGGCCTGCCAGATACGCAGTATTTT,CASTQGLPDTQYF
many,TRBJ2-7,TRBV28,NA,TGTGCCATAAACTCGGGGGACCGATTCCAGTACTTC,CAINSGDRFQYF
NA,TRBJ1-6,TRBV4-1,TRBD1,TGCGCCAGCAGCCAAGCCGGACCCCTGGGACAGGGCCCTTCACCCCTCCACTTT,CASSQAGPLGQGPSPLHF
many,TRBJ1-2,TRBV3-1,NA,TGTGCCAGCAGCGATTTTTGCACCCTTCGAAAGACCTATGGCTACACCTTC,CASSDFCTLRKTYGYTF
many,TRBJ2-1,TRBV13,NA,TGTGCCAGCAGCTTACTAGGATTTGAGCAGTTCTTC,CASSLLGFEQFF
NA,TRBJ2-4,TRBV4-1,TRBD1,TGCGCCAGCAGCCGGACACGATTCTCACAGGGGGCTGGCAAAAACATTCAGTACTTC,CASSRTRFSQGAGKNIQYF
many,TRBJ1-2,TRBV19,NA,TGTGCCAGTAGTTCATACCTGACAAATCGAAAGACCTATGGCTACACCTTC,CASSSYLTNRKTYGYTF
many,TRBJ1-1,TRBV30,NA,TGTGCCTGGAGTCCCGGAGTTAACACTGAAGCTTTCTTT,CAWSPGVNTEAFF
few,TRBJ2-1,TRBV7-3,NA,TGTGCCAGCAGCTTAATCGGCGAGGATGAGCAGTTCTTC,CASSLIGEDEQFF
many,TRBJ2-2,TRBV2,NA,TGTGCCAGCACGACTGCGAACACCGGGGAGCTGTTTTTT,CASTTANTGELFF